This T cell receptor (beta chain) was captured by sequencing in a study of early T cells in non-severe SARS-CoV-2 infection. Study-wide findings and caveats: Missing private and CD4 specificities, VDJdb matching favored anti-spike CD8 responses.

This clonotype was seen only a few times. Its antigen is not identified. J gave up 15 bases and V 4 bases, and 5 bases lay outside the gene matches. Germline V gene lookup returns CDR1 SGHTA and CDR2 FQGNSA. This CDR3 spans 14 amino acids. Individual cDNA molecules received unique molecular identifiers during library preparation. TCRdb fed the 5' RACE reads into MiXCR, producing one record per CDR3 protein. The sample shows fewer than 100,000 distinct CDR3 sequences, roughly 5.7% of them seen only once. The clonotype originates from an adult who was a healthcare worker with PCR-confirmed SARS-CoV-2 infection or an uninfected control (not recorded which). The sample consisted of whole blood. The chain recombines TRBV7-2 with TRBJ2-2, with 16 bases lining up with TRBD2. CDR3 sequence: CASSSGLAGGLLFF. The CDR3 nucleotides read TGTGCCAGCAGCTCGGGACTAGCGGGGGGGCTCTTGTTTTTT. The whole variable domain, filled in from reference TRBV7-2 and TRBJ2-2, reads GAGVSQSPSNKVTEKGKDVELRCDPISGHTALYWYRQSLGQGLEFLIYFQGNSAPDKSGLPSDRFSAERTGGSVSTLTIQRTQQEDSAVYLCASSSGLAGGLLFFGEGSRLTVL.